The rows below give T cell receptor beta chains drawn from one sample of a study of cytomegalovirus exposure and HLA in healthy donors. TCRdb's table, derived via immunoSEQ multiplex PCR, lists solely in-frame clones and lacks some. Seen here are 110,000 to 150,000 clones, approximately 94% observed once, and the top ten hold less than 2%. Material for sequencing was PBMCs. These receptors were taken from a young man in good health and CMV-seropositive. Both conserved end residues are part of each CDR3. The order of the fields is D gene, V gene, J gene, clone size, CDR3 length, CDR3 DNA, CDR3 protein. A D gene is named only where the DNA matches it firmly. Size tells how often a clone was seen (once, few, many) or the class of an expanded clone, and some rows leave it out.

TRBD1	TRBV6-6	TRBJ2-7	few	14	TGTGCCAGCAGTTACTGGGGACAGGGTAACGAGCAGTACTTC	CASSYWGQGNEQYF
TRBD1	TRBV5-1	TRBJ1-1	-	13	TGCGCCAGCAGCTCCCGCAGGGGGGCTGAAGCTTTCTTT	CASSSRRGAEAFF
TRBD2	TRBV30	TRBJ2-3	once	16	TGTGCCTGGAGTATTGGACTAGCGGGAGAGGGGGATACGCAGTATTTT	CAWSIGLAGEGDTQYF
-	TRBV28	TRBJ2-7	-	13	TGTGCCAGCAGTTTAGGAGGGGACTACGAGCAGTACTTC	CASSLGGDYEQYF
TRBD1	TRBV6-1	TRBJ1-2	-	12	TGTGCCAGCAGTCGGACAGGGGATGGCTACACCTTC	CASSRTGDGYTF
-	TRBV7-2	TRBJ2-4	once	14	TGTGCCAGCAGCCACAGCACAACCGTGGACATTCAGTACTTC	CASSHSTTVDIQYF
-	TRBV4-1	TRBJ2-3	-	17	TGCGCCAGCAGCCAAGCGTGGGGAGAGGAGTACGCAGATACGCAGTATTTT	CASSQAWGEEYADTQYF
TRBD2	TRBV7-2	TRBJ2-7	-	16	TGTGCCAGCAGCCCTGCTAGGAGCGGGAGACGTTTCGAGCAGTACTTC	CASSPARSGRRFEQYF
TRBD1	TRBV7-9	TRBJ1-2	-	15	TGTGCCAGCAGTTCCGGGACAGGGGGCAACTATGGCTACACCTTC	CASSSGTGGNYGYTF
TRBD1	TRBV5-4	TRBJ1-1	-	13	TGTGCCAGCAGCACAGGGGATGAGACTGAAGCTTTCTTT	CASSTGDETEAFF
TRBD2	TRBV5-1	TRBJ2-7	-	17	TGCGCCAGCAGCCTAGGGACTAGCGGGAGGGGGGTCTACGAGCAGTACTTC	CASSLGTSGRGVYEQYF
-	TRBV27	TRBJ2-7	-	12	TGTGCCAGCAGGCTCGGGGACTACGAGCAGTACTTC	CASRLGDYEQYF
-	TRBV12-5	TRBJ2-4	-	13	TGTGCTCGCCGCAAGCTAGCCAAAAACATTCAGTACTTC	CARRKLAKNIQYF
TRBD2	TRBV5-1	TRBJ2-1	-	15	TGCGCCAGCAGCTTGGGACTAGCGGACTACAATGAGCAGTTCTTC	CASSLGLADYNEQFF
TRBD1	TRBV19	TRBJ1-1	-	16	TGTGCCAGTAGTTCCAGGGGGCGCAATGGTAGCACTGAAGCTTTCTTT	CASSSRGRNGSTEAFF